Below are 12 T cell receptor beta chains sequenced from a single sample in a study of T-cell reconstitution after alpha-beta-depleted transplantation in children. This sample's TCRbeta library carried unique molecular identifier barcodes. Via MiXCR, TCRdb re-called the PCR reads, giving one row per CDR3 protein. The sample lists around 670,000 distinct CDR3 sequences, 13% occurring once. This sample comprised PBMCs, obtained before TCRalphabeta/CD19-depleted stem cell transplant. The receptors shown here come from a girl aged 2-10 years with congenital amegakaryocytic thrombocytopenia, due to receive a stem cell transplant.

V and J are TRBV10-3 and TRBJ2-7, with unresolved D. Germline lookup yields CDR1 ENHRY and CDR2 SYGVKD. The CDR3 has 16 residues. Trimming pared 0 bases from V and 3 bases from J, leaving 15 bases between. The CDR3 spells CAISESYQRTLYEQYF. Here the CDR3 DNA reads TGTGCCATCAGTGAGTCCTATCAAAGGACCCTCTACGAGCAGTACTTC.

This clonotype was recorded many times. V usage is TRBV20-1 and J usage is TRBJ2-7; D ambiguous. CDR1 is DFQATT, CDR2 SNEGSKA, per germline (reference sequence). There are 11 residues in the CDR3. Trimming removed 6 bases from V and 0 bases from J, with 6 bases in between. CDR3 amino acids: CSAVVSYEQYF. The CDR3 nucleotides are TGCAGTGCCGTAGTCTCCTACGAGCAGTACTTC.

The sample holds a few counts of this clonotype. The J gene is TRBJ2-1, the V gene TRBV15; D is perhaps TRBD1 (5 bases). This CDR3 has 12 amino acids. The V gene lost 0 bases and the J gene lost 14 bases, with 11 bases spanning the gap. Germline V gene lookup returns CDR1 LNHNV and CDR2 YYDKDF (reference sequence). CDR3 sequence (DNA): TGTGCCACCAGCAGAGAGGCAGGGATGGAGTTCTTC. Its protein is CATSREAGMEFF.

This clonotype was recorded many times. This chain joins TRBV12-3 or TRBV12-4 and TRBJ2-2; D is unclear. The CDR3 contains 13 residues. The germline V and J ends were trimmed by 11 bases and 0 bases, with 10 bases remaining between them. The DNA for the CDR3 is TGTGCCCCAAGAAACCCGAACACCGGGGAGCTGTTTTTT. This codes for CAPRNPNTGELFF.

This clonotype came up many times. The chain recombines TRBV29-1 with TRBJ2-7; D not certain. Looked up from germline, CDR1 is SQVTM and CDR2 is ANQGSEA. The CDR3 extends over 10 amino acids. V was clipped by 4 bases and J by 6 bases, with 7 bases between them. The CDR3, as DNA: TGCAGCGTTGTAGAAGCCGAGCAGTACTTC. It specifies CSVVEAEQYF.

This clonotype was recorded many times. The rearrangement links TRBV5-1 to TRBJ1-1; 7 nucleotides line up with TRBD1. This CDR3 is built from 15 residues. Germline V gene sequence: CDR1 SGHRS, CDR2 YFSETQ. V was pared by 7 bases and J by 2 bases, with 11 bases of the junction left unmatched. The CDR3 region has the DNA TGCGCCAGCTACGACAGGGACCTTAATAACACTGAAGCTTTCTTT. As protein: CASYDRDLNNTEAFF.

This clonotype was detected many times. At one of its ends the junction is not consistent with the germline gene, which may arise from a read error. CDR3: CASSLELTNTEAFF. The CDR3 coding sequence is TGCGCCAGCAGTTTGGAACTAACGAACACTGAAGCTTTCTTT. The J gene is TRBJ1-1, the V gene TRBV5-1; no clear D. Germline V gene lookup returns CDR1 SGHRS and CDR2 YFSETQ. The CDR3 extends over 14 amino acids. The variable domain in full, completed from reference TRBV5-1 and TRBJ1-1, reads KAGVTQTPRYLIKTRGQQVTLSCSPISGHRSVSWYQQTPGQGLQFLFEYFSETQRNKGNFPGRFSGRQFSNSRSEMNVSTLELGDSALYLCASSLELTNTEAFFGQGTRLTVV.

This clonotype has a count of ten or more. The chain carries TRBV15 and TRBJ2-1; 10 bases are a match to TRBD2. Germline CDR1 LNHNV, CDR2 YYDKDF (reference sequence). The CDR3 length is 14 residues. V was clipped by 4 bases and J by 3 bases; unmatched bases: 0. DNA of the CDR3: TGTGCCACCAGCACTAGCGGGAGCTACAATGAGCAGTTCTTC. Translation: CATSTSGSYNEQFF.

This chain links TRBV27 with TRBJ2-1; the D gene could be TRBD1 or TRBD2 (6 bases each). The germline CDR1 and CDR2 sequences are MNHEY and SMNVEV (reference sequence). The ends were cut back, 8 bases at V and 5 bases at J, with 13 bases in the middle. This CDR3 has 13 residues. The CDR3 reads CASEIRGHNEQFF. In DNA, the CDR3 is TGTGCCAGCGAAATACGGGGGCACAATGAGCAGTTCTTC.

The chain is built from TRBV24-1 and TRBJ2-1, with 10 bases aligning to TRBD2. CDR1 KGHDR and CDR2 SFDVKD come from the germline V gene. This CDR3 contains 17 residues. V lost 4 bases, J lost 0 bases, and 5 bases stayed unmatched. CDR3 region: CATSDPSGGASYNEQFF. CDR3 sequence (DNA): TGTGCCACCAGTGACCCCAGCGGGGGGGCCTCCTACAATGAGCAGTTCTTC.

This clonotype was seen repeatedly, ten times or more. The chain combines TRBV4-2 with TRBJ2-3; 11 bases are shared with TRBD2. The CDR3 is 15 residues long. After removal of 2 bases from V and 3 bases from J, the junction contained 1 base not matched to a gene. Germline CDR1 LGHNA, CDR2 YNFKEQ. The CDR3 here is CASSQTSGRTDTQYF. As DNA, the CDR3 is TGTGCCAGCAGCCAAACTAGCGGGAGAACAGATACGCAGTATTTT.

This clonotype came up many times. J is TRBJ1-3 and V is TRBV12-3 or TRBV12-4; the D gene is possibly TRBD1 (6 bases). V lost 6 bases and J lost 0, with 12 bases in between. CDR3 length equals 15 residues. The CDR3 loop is CASRPDRISGNTIYF. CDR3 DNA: TGTGCCAGCAGGCCCGACAGGATCTCTGGAAACACCATATATTTT.